This TCR beta chain was sequenced for a study of blood T cell repertoires in COVID-19. This CDR3 has 19 residues. V shed 0 bases, J shed 4 bases, and the junction held 13 bases outside the gene matches. Looked up from germline, CDR1 is SGDLS and CDR2 is YYNGEE. Libraries were prepared by immunoSEQ multiplex PCR; TCRdb keeps only in-frame clonotypes and omits some of them. The table includes tens of thousands of clones, approximately 80% detected once. The V and J genes are TRBV9 and TRBJ2-1; 10 bases are a match to TRBD2. The sequencing input was peripheral blood. The receptor was isolated from a man in his sixties with acute or convalescent COVID-19. The CDR3 region is CASSVGLGVVLAGYNEQFF. For the CDR3, the DNA is TGTGCCAGCAGCGTAGGGTTAGGGGTAGTACTAGCGGGGTACAATGAGCAGTTCTTC.